This T cell receptor beta chain was sequenced during a study of metastatic and nonmetastatic thyroid tumors. Authors' analysis steps: The study's classifier, a distant-metastasis tool for papillary thyroid cancer, was built using CDR3 differences across clinicopathological groups. Using MiXCR, TCRdb reanalyzed the PCR reads. The V and J calls and clone size are TCRdb's, not the authors'. Of some 8,000 clones listed, around 29% are singletons. The length of the CDR3 is 13 residues. Germline CDR1 is MNHNS and CDR2 is SASEGT. Trimming removed 1 base from V and 14 bases from J, with 12 bases in between. No patient received treatment before thyroid surgery. In this sample, this clone turned up many times.

The sequence derives from a female donor with papillary thyroid cancer or a benign thyroid nodule (not recorded which). Some clones in this sample may be carry-over from other donors' samples. Specimen: tumor tissue. The rearrangement links TRBV6-1 to TRBJ1-6; no reliable D call. The CDR3 DNA follows: TGTGCCAGCAGTGAAGACGAGCTCAAGGCCCTCCACTTT. As protein: CASSEDELKALHF.